The 15 T cell receptor beta chains below were found in one sample sequenced in a study of cytomegalovirus exposure and HLA in healthy donors. TCRdb keeps only in-frame clones here, not all; method: immunoSEQ multiplex PCR. The sample holds around 130,000 clones; approximately 81% are singletons and the top ten take approximately 2.3%. Sequencing was carried out using PBMCs. The receptor source for this set is a woman in her 30s in good health and CMV-seronegative.

The V gene is TRBV7-2, the J gene TRBJ1-6; unclear D gene. The germline V gene encodes CDR1 SGHTA and CDR2 FQGNSA. The CDR3 covers 17 residues. Trimming took off 4 bases at V and 0 bases at J, with 13 bases between the two ends. CDR3 amino acids: CASSSSLASSYNSPLHF. CDR3 in DNA: TGTGCCAGCAGCTCCTCCCTCGCTAGCTCCTATAATTCACCCCTCCACTTT.

The chain carries TRBV30 and TRBJ2-2; 10 nucleotides align to TRBD1. V shed 3 bases, J shed 6 bases, and the junction held 7 bases outside the gene matches. Germline loops: CDR1 GTSNPN, CDR2 SVGIG (reference sequence). This CDR3 region has 15 residues. CDR3 loop: CAWSARDRGPGELFF. The DNA of the CDR3 is TGTGCCTGGAGCGCAAGGGACAGGGGCCCCGGGGAGCTGTTTTTT.

This clone was seen a handful of times. V usage is TRBV18 and J usage is TRBJ1-4, with 9 bases matching TRBD1. Trimming took 4 bases from V and 8 from J; bases not matched to a gene: 5. The CDR3 is 14 amino acids. Germline V gene lookup returns CDR1 KGHSH and CDR2 LQKENI. Here the CDR3 DNA reads TGTGCCAGCTCACTCGGACAGGGGATCGAAAAACTGTTTTTT. Translation gives CASSLGQGIEKLFF.

This clone was observed a few times. V usage is TRBV5-4 and J usage is TRBJ2-5, with 11 bases matching TRBD1. In germline, CDR1 is SGHNT, CDR2 YYREEE (reference sequence). V was pared by 0 bases and J by 2 bases, with 6 bases of the junction left unmatched. The CDR3 is made up of 17 amino acids. Here the CDR3 reads CASSLVGQGVGQETQYF. CDR3 DNA: TGTGCCAGCAGCTTGGTGGGACAGGGGGTAGGACAAGAGACCCAGTACTTC.

A few counts support this clone. V and J are TRBV1 and TRBJ2-3; the table assigns TRBD2, which was not confirmed against the DNA. TRBV1 is a pseudogene. The length of the CDR3 is 16 residues. CDR3: CTSSQDTRGGGNTQYF. CDR3 in DNA: TGCACCAGCAGCCAAGATACCCGGGGGGGCGGGAATACGCAGTATTTT.

This chain uses TRBV6-1 with TRBJ1-3; D possibly corresponds to TRBD1 (6 bases). The CDR3 sequence is 12 residues long. Germline V gives CDR1 MNHNS, CDR2 SASEGT. Trimming stripped 5 bases from V and 6 bases from J, with 8 bases between. The CDR3 region is CASSTGSNTIYF. The CDR3 DNA reads TGTGCCAGCAGTACAGGGTCAAACACCATATATTTT.

The chain carries TRBV5-1 and TRBJ2-7; 11 bases fit TRBD1. Germline V CDR1 and CDR2: SGHRS, YFSETQ. The CDR3 length is 14 residues. J lost 5 bases, V lost 3 bases, and 4 bases had no gene match. The CDR3: CASSSGQGANEQYF. The DNA for the CDR3 is TGCGCCAGCAGCTCTGGACAGGGGGCCAACGAGCAGTACTTC.

The chain links TRBV25-1 to TRBJ2-7, with a possible D match to TRBD2 (6 bases). The CDR3 is 14 amino acids. Per the germline V gene, CDR1 is MGHDK and CDR2 is SYGVNS. V was trimmed by 10 bases and J by 0 bases, leaving 16 bases between them. The CDR3 loop reads CATGRRGDSYEQYF. The CDR3, as DNA: TGTGCCACAGGGAGGCGGGGCGACTCCTACGAGCAGTACTTC.

V is TRBV2 and J is TRBJ1-2; a weak D match, TRBD1 (6 bases). V was cut by 10 bases and J by 5 bases, with 17 bases left in between. The CDR3 consists of 13 residues. Per the germline V gene, CDR1 is SNHLY and CDR2 is FYNNEI. CDR3: CATGTQVSYGYTF. Written as DNA, the CDR3 is TGTGCCACCGGGACACAAGTATCGTATGGCTACACCTTC. Complete variable domain (other parts from reference TRBV2 and TRBJ1-2): EPEVTQTPSHQVTQMGQEVILRCVPISNHLYFYWYRQILGQKVEFLVSFYNNEISEKSEIFDDQFSVERPDGSNFTLKIRSTKLEDSAMYFCATGTQVSYGYTFGSGTRLTVV.

For this clone: Compared with germline, one end of the junction differs, possibly owing to a read error. The genes are TRBV7-7 and TRBJ2-7, with 10 bases identical to TRBD1. The CDR3 spans 14 residues. In germline, CDR1 is SSHAT, CDR2 FNYEAQ (reference sequence). CDR3 region: CASSLGQGDYEQYF. The CDR3 coding sequence is TGTGCTAGCAGCTTAGGACAGGGGGATTACGAGCAGTACTTC.

The J gene is TRBJ1-3, the V gene TRBV4-3; the D is unclear. V shed 0 bases and J shed 2 bases, with 11 bases lying between them. The CDR3 is 16 amino acids. The germline V gene has CDR1 LGHNA and CDR2 YSLEER. The CDR3 region is CASSQDDGTAGNTIYF. The CDR3 nucleotides read TGCGCCAGCAGCCAAGATGATGGCACAGCTGGAAACACCATATATTTT.

The chain is built from TRBV6-1 and TRBJ1-2; 10 bases are a match to TRBD1. Trimming removed 2 bases from V and 6 bases from J; junction bases left unmatched: 3. The CDR3 sequence is 14 residues long. Per germline, CDR1 MNHNS and CDR2 SASEGT. The CDR3 sequence: CASSEFGTGDGYTF. CDR3 coding DNA: TGTGCCAGCAGTGAATTTGGGACAGGGGATGGCTACACCTTC.

The V call is TRBV5-1, the J call TRBJ1-2; D unclear. There are 15 residues in the CDR3. Germline CDR1 SGHRS, CDR2 YFSETQ. V shed 0 bases and J shed 0 bases, with 9 bases lying between them. The CDR3, as DNA: TGCGCCAGCAGCTTGGAGCCGGGAGCTAACTATGGCTACACCTTC. Protein: CASSLEPGANYGYTF.

The rearrangement joins TRBV10-2 to TRBJ1-3; D uncertain. CDR3 length: 15 amino acids. The V gene lost 0 bases and the J gene lost 4 bases, with 10 bases spanning the gap. Germline lookup yields CDR1 WSHSY and CDR2 SAAADI. This CDR3 is CASSESAGPGNTIYF. The CDR3 DNA is TGCGCCAGCAGTGAGTCGGCGGGCCCGGGAAACACCATATATTTT.

V and J are TRBV5-6 and TRBJ2-1, with a possible D match to TRBD1 (6 bases). Deletions cut 3 bases from V and 7 bases from J, with 11 bases between. CDR1 and CDR2 from the germline V gene are SGHDT and YYEEEE. The length of the CDR3 is 13 residues. CDR3 bases: TGTGCCAGCAGCTCCTGGACAGAGAATGAGCAGTTCTTC. Translated: CASSSWTENEQFF.